This TCR beta chain emerged from a study of regulatory T cells in long-lasting Graves disease. Specified time point: persistent/refractory GD, antithyroid drugs over 5 years with positive TRAb. With RNA extracted from PBMCs as input, the TCR library was made. Construction of the TCR beta libraries employed iRepertoire HTBI primers in conjunction with Arm-PCR of CDR3 regions. TCRdb fed the multiplex PCR reads into MiXCR, producing one record per CDR3 protein. The table has 700,000 or so distinct CDR3 sequences, 30% seen once. Trimming removed 2 bases from V and 3 bases from J, with 15 bases in between. This CDR3 contains 15 residues. The germline V gene encodes CDR1 SGHRS and CDR2 YFSETQ.

The specimen was peripheral blood mononuclear cells (PBMCs), collected when the disease was refractory, from a patient treated with antithyroid drugs. The J gene is TRBJ2-7, the V gene TRBV5-1; D perhaps matches TRBD1 (5 bases). This TCR was sampled from a female donor with Graves disease. The CDR3 DNA reads as TGCGCCAGCAGCTTAGGGGATGGCAGTCTCTACGAGCAGTACTTC. Protein product: CASSLGDGSLYEQYF.